This T cell receptor (beta chain) derives from a study of blood T cell repertoires in COVID-19. This CDR3 has 15 amino acids. Germline CDR1 MNHNY, CDR2 SVGAGI (reference sequence). J was trimmed by 2 bases and V by 6 bases; bases with no gene match: 7. Libraries were prepared by immunoSEQ multiplex PCR; TCRdb keeps only in-frame clonotypes and omits some of them. The profile covers 210,000 or so clones, with approximately 81% appearing a single time and 15% to 20% taken by the ten largest. The specimen sequenced was peripheral blood. This sequence was found in a woman older than 75 with active or convalescent COVID-19. The chain recombines TRBV6-6 with TRBJ2-1; 7 bases fit TRBD1. CDR3 residues: CASRHRGDTYNEQFF. The CDR3 nucleotides read TGTGCCAGCAGACACAGGGGAGACACCTACAATGAGCAGTTCTTC.